What follows are 6 T cell receptor beta chains derived from one specimen sequenced in a study of blood T cells in healthy people across ages. Primers used in a second PCR of about 7 to 11 cycles were a sample-barcoded 5' primer and a J-beta primer mix. TCRdb used MiXCR to reprocess the 5' RACE reads, holding one entry per CDR3 protein. The table records hundreds of thousands of distinct CDR3 sequences, approximately 52% of them present only once. The sample consisted of blood. The receptor set was obtained from a man aged 55 to 70 in good health.

The chain employs TRBV19 and TRBJ1-5; 8 bases are shared with TRBD1. Unmatched junction bases numbered 2, after V lost 9 bases and J lost 4 bases. Germline V gives CDR1 LNHDA, CDR2 SQIVND (reference sequence). The CDR3 extends over 12 amino acids. The CDR3 protein is CASRGRNQPQHF. Written as DNA, the CDR3 is TGTGCCAGCAGGGGGCGGAATCAGCCCCAGCATTTT.

This clonotype was seen more than once but under ten times. The CDR3 here is CASRPTSGGPIEQFF. In DNA, the CDR3 is TGTGCCAGCAGACCGACTAGCGGGGGGCCTATAGAGCAGTTCTTC. This chain uses TRBV12-3 or TRBV12-4 with TRBJ2-1; TRBD2 agrees at 13 bases. The CDR3 spans 15 residues. V shed 6 bases, J shed 10 bases, and the junction held 9 bases outside the gene matches.

The chain links TRBV2 to TRBJ2-4; 11 bases map to TRBD2. The J call may be mistaken, given a closer DNA end match to TRBJ2-7. This CDR3 spans 14 amino acids. From germline, CDR1 is SNHLY and CDR2 FYNNEI. The CDR3 DNA follows: TGTGCCAGCCGAATAAAACTAGCGGGAGTCGAGCAGTACTTC. Amino acid sequence: CASRIKLAGVEQYF.

The chain is built from TRBV7-3 and TRBJ2-1; D might be TRBD2 (6 bases). The V gene lost 3 bases and the J gene lost 0 bases, with 15 bases spanning the gap. The CDR3 has 17 residues. From germline, CDR1 is SGHTA and CDR2 FQGTGA. CDR3 sequence reads: CASSLRAERVSYNEQFF. DNA of the CDR3: TGTGCCAGCAGCTTGAGGGCGGAGCGGGTCTCCTACAATGAGCAGTTCTTC.

This clonotype was detected once. The chain uses TRBV20-1 and TRBJ1-5; perhaps TRBD1 as D (5 bases). CDR1 DFQATT and CDR2 SNEGSKA come from the germline V gene (reference sequence). The CDR3 loop spans 12 amino acids. The CDR3 region is CSWGRGNQPQHF. DNA for the CDR3: TGCAGCTGGGGACGGGGCAATCAGCCCCAGCATTTT.

V is TRBV20-1 and J is TRBJ1-6; no reliable D call. Trimming cost V 5 bases and J 1 base, with 12 bases left between them. The CDR3 contains 15 residues. Germline-derived CDR1 and CDR2 are DFQATT and SNEGSKA (reference sequence). The CDR3 DNA reads TGCAGTGCTCGGAACGGCGCGTCCTATAATTCACCCCTCCACTTT. As protein: CSARNGASYNSPLHF.